This T cell receptor (beta chain) emerged from a study of Japanese encephalitis immunity and Zika vaccine responses (dated by TCRdb to the early 2020s). Background on the whole study: Three 5.0 ug doses of alum-adjuvanted ZPIV were administered to included participants at weeks 0, 4 and 28. Two to three months ahead of the first ZPIV dose, some twelve participants were given JEV vaccine (IXIARO) as a two-dose regimen with the doses 28 days apart. Around twelve participants received one dose of YFV vaccine (YF-VAX) before ZPIV, and nine participants were flavivirus-naive. For TCR sequencing, over five representative participants were chosen from each pre-vaccination group, with samples at week 0 (after pre-vaccination, before ZPIV) and week 52. In addition, the TCR repertoires of a few flavivirus-naive individuals were analyzed at weeks 2, 6 and 52 after ZPIV vaccination began. For stimulation, either ZIKV structural-protein peptide pools divided into flavivirus-conserved and non-conserved sets were used, or JEV or YFV peptides matching the pre-vaccination. The ZIKV peptides, 15-mers that overlapped by 11 residues, were chosen for containing NetMHCpan/NetMHCII-predicted epitopes with affinity below 50 nM. The study asked whether earlier vaccination against Japanese encephalitis virus (JEV) or yellow fever virus (YFV) shaped CD4 T cell responses to the Zika vaccine. The study at large found these results: The analysis covered only a subset of trial participants who had three doses and adequate samples, rather than the whole vaccinated cohort. In JEV-pre-vaccinated donors, the repertoire richness of CD4 T cells responding to conserved ZIKV epitopes decreased significantly after ZPIV. Because there were not enough samples, the peptide pools could not be deconvoluted, which meant the specific peptides behind the cross-reactive responses went unidentified. Samples clustered by participant with no similarity between individuals, suggesting no public TCRs were detected. CD8 T cell responses to ZIKV peptide pools were of very low magnitude and seen in only a few individuals. Compared with YFV-pre-vaccinated donors, JEV-pre-vaccinated donors had higher repertoire similarity across time-points and stimulations, indicating that more clonotypes were common to ZIKV and JEV stimulation.

Library creation used 5' RACE. Before sequencing, TCRbeta libraries were pooled in proportion to the sorted cell numbers of each library. RNAzol RT was used to extract total RNA from the sorted cells, and cDNA was then synthesized using an oligo(dT) primer together with a template-switching oligo. The TCRbeta V-CDR3-J region was amplified by PCR with Kapa HiFi between a SMARTer oligo primer and a TCRbeta constant-region primer. A second PCR added Illumina adaptors and sample-specific index barcodes, with HighPrep bead cleanup and Bioanalyzer confirmation of a roughly 650 bp band. The libraries were sequenced on an Illumina MiSeq using 2x151 bp paired-end reads. In the original analysis: An in-house Java program demultiplexed the reads, while MiXCR assigned TCRbeta annotations and counted clonotypes. To assess repertoire overlap, Morisita-Horn indices from the R package vegan were used, along with UPGMA clustering and Circos plots of recurring clonotypes. Shannon diversity and richness were each normalized to the maximum value possible given the input cell numbers, so the resulting values fell between 0 and 1. CDR3beta sequences were aligned with MUSCLE, distances computed with SeqinR, and multidimensional scaling plotted in R. TCRdb trimmed public reads at Q25 via fastp, called clones via MiXCR and kept in-frame beta chains. Every entry covers one CDR3 protein and lists the most common genes and DNA from its rows. For this entry, the V and J calls and clone size follow TCRdb and not the study's own pipeline. The sample profile shows about 510 distinct CDR3 sequences; 8% to 9.5% of them were found once. The ten largest clones represent around 21% of the sample.

PBMCs were labeled with CellTrace CFSE and were cultured for five to six days in RPMI containing about 8% human serum plus peptide pools at approximately 0.94 ug/mL each. On a BD FACSAria, proliferating CD4 T cells were sorted without fixation as live CD56-CD19-CD16-CD3+CD4+ CFSE-low cells. The enrolled adults were healthy, and microneutralization screening showed them to be seronegative for ZIKV, JEV, YFV, DENV and WNV. The samples were taken from a phase 1, double-blinded, randomized, placebo-controlled trial testing an alum-adjuvanted Zika purified-inactivated virus (ZPIV) vaccine. Peripheral blood mononuclear cells were isolated using a standard procedure and then kept frozen in liquid nitrogen until they were used. The CDR3 holds 13 amino acids from the cysteine to the phenylalanine. The read is trimmed to its CDR3 DNA, 39 bases read in frame from base 1. Compared with germline, V lacks 6 bases and J lacks 15 bases; bases without a gene match: 14.

This clonotype was counted many times. No much larger clonotype is one base removed from it; base qualities were not supplied. Sequencing was performed on antigen-activated CD4+ T cells from blood, cultured, taken during a Zika inactivated vaccine study. The rearrangement joined TRBV12-3 or TRBV12-4 to TRBJ2-3; 8 junctional bases match TRBD1. The clonotype comes from an adult woman who received an inactivated Zika virus vaccine. The sequence in DNA is TGTGCCAGCAGCGGACAGGGCACAGATACGCGCTATTTT. Its protein reads: CASSGQGTDTRYF.